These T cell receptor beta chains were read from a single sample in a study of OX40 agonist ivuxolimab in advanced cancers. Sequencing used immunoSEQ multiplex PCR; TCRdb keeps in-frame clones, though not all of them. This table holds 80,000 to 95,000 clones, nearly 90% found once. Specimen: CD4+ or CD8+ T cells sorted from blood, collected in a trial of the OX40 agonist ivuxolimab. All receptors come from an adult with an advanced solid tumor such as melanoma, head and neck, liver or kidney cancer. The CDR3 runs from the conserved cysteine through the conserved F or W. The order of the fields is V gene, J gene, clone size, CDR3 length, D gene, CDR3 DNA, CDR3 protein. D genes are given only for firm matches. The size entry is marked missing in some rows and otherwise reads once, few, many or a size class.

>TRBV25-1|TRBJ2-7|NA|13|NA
TGTGCCAGTCGGACAGAGGGCTTATACGAGCAGTACTTC
CASRTEGLYEQYF
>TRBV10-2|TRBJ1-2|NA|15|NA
TGCGCCAGCAGTGAGGCTATCTGGCCGTCGGGTGGCTACACCTTC
CASSEAIWPSGGYTF
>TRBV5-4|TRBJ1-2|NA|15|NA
TGTGCCAGCAGCCGCGGCAGGGCCTCGAACTATGGCTACACCTTC
CASSRGRASNYGYTF
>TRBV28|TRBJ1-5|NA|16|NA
TGTGCCAGCAATACTCGACAGGACACGTTAAATCAGCCCCAGCATTTT
CASNTRQDTLNQPQHF
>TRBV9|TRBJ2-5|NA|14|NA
TGTGCCAGCAGCGGAGCCGCGGGCGACGAGACCCAGTACTTC
CASSGAAGDETQYF
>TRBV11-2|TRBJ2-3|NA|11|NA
TGTGCCAGCAGCTTTCAAACTTTGCAGTATTTT
CASSFQTLQYF
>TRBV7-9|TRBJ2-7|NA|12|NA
TGTGCCAGCAGCTTCCCGGAGAGGGAGCAGTACTTC
CASSFPEREQYF
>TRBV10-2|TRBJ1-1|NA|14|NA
TGCGCCAGCAGTGGAGGAGGGGGTCGCACTGAAGCTTTCTTT
CASSGGGGRTEAFF
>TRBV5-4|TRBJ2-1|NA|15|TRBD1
TGTGCCAGCAGTTTCGACAGGGCCAACTACAATGAGCAGTTCTTC
CASSFDRANYNEQFF
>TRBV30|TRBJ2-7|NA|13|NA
TGTGCCTGGAGCGTCTTTTCGGGTGGCGAGCAGTACTTC
CAWSVFSGGEQYF
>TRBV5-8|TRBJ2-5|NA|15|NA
TGTGCCAGCAGCTTGGGCACCGTGGGGGTAGAGACCCAGTACTTC
CASSLGTVGVETQYF
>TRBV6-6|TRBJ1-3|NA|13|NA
TGTGCCAGCAGTCGCGCCTCTGGAAACACCATATATTTT
CASSRASGNTIYF
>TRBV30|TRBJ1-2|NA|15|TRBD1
TGTGCCTGGAGTGTAAATGAGGGGGCCCCAGGTCGCTACACCTTC
CAWSVNEGAPGRYTF
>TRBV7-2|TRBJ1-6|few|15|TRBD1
TGTGCCAGCAGCTTAGGGACAGGCCTGAATTCACCCCTCCACTTT
CASSLGTGLNSPLHF
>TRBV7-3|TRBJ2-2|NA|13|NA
TGTGCCAGCAGCTTAACTTTCACCGGGGAGCTGTTTTTT
CASSLTFTGELFF
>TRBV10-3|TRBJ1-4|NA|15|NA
TGTGCCATCAGTGAGTCGTGGGGAACTAATGAAAAACTGTTTTTT
CAISESWGTNEKLFF
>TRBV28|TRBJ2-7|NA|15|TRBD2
TGTGCCAGCAGCCGACTAGCGGGGGTAAGCTACGAGCAGTACTTC
CASSRLAGVSYEQYF